This section outlines one T cell receptor (beta chain) sequence together with its context. Its specificity is unknown. Germline V gene data show CDR1 as SGHDN and CDR2 as FVKESK. V was clipped by 4 bases and J by 4 bases; unmatched bases: 6. The CDR3 has 14 residues. The data originate from a study of regulatory and conventional T cells in RAG deficiency. General observations from the study: RAG-deficient patients showed markedly lower Shannon entropy and higher Simpson indices than control T-cell subsets. Patient subsets had shorter CDR3s; Omenn Treg-Tconv overlap exceeded 85%. Omenn syndrome and CID/AS patients had around 100-fold fewer unique Treg TCR beta sequences, versus roughly 10-fold elsewhere.

Clones were sequenced by immunoSEQ multiplex PCR, and TCRdb holds only the in-frame ones, with some missing. The sample contains approximately 30,000 clones, roughly 96% of which appear only once. Genomic DNA came from blood conventional CD4+ T cells gated CD25-low CD127-high. The same data also went into a second study, on regulatory T cells. From that report: Primers: 52 TRBV forward and 13 TRBJ reverse. Regulatory T cells showed the strongest V-J pair restriction and V/J gene skewing among patient repertoires.

Sequences were obtained from CD25- CD4+ T cells sorted from blood. This receptor was taken from a human donor in good health. The gene calls are TRBV14 and TRBJ1-2, with 7 bases aligning to TRBD1. CDR3 amino acids: CASSRDSRIYGYTF. DNA for the CDR3: TGTGCCAGCAGCCGGGACAGCCGGATCTATGGCTACACCTTC. The variable domain in full, completed from reference TRBV14 and TRBJ1-2, reads EAGVTQFPSHSVIEKGQTVTLRCDPISGHDNLYWYRRVMGKEIKFLLHFVKESKQDESGMPNNRFLAERTGGTYSTLKVQPAELEDSGVYFCASSRDSRIYGYTFGSGTRLTVV.